Sequencing of this T cell receptor (beta chain) was carried out in a study of blood T cell repertoires in COVID-19. This CDR3 is 13 amino acids long. The V and J ends lost 0 bases and 3 bases respectively, with 4 bases between them. Germline CDR1 reads KGHSH; CDR2 reads LQKENI. To note about this clone: Within the sample, other DNA sequences also encode this same CDR3.

In the study's own analysis: Amplification of reference gene primers was used by the study to estimate nucleated cell counts. Method: immunoSEQ multiplex PCR; TCRdb's copy keeps in-frame clones and lacks some. That table is the source of V, J and clone size, and D and trimming were worked out from the DNA. The sample includes about half a million clones, roughly 89% of them seen just once. This clonotype was sampled from a man aged 18 to 30 with COVID-19, enrolled during active disease. Sequencing used peripheral blood. The chain recombines TRBV18 with TRBJ2-3; D is unclear. The CDR3, as DNA: TGTGCCAGCTCACCACCGTCAACAGATACGCAGTATTTT. This encodes CASSPPSTDTQYF.